The clone carrying this T cell receptor beta chain was detected only once. The data were obtained in a study of blood T cell repertoires in COVID-19. Study-wide context: Sites across the United States, Italy and Spain contributed samples from acute and convalescent COVID-19.

Followed over time, Seattle patients had been enrolled while infection was active. The germline V gene encodes CDR1 LNHNV and CDR2 YYDKDF (reference sequence). J lost 4 bases, V lost 3 bases, and 15 bases had no gene match. This CDR3 is 18 amino acids long. Authors' data handling: Amplification of reference gene primers provided the estimated nucleated cell counts. TCRdb keeps only in-frame clones here, not all; method: immunoSEQ multiplex PCR. That table supplies the V and J calls and clone size; D and trimming were determined from the DNA. This table holds under 200,000 clones, more than 75% found once.

The TCR originated in a woman in her 70s with COVID-19, enrolled during active disease. Sequencing was done on a sample of peripheral blood. The rearrangement joins TRBV15 to TRBJ1-2; 9 bases fit TRBD1. The DNA of the CDR3 is TGTGCCACCAGCAGGTCGGGGGCCGGGACAGGGTTTTCCTATGGCTACACCTTC. It translates to CATSRSGAGTGFSYGYTF. Full variable domain (rest looked up from reference TRBV15 and TRBJ1-2): DAMVIQNPRYQVTQFGKPVTLSCSQTLNHNVMYWYQQKSSQAPKLLFHYYDKDFNNEADTPDNFQSRRPNTSFCFLDIRSPGLGDTAMYLCATSRSGAGTGFSYGYTFGSGTRLTVV.